The rows below give T cell receptor beta chains drawn from one sample of a study of human T cells and chemical hapten exposure. TCRdb recomputed calls from the RACE reads with MiXCR, one row per CDR3 protein. The table lists 130,000 or so distinct CDR3 sequences, approximately 9% of them singletons, with 1.5% to 2% in the top ten. Sequenced sample: whole blood. These receptors were obtained from a male donor in good health. Some clones in this sample may be carry-over from other donors' samples. CDR3s leave out the opening cysteine and the closing phenylalanine or tryptophan.

len | v_gene | CDR3aa
10 | TRBV27 | ASSPSYNEQF
12 | TRBV18 | ASSPSTTSYGYT
13 | TRBV5-6 | ASSLEGVQGYGYT
14 | TRBV12-3/TRBV12-4 | ASSLIGGARTDTQY
12 | TRBV7-9 | ASSGTGNSYEQY
9 | TRBV7-2 | ASIWGTEAF
16 | TRBV6-1 | ASSEVYRGVEDTGELF
12 | TRBV2 | ASSGTSGRWEQY
14 | TRBV5-1 | ASSWRDRSSYNEQF
13 | TRBV3-1 | ASSQETSRQETQY
12 | TRBV27 | ASSSKTPQETQY
12 | TRBV12-3/TRBV12-4 | ASKIAGVTYEQY
12 | TRBV5-5 | ASSLGGLGTEAF
13 | TRBV15 | ATTGGGGNYNEQF
13 | TRBV10-3 | ASGRTGGRNTEAF
11 | TRBV20-1 | SLSAGDGNEQF
12 | TRBV20-1 | SARDHGGPAGYT
13 | TRBV12-5 | ASGLKRGGSYGYT
11 | TRBV5-6 | ASGHRDRNEQF
13 | TRBV5-1 | ASTVEGSSYNEQF
13 | TRBV20-1 | SAIGISDSTDTQY
12 | TRBV20-1 | SATPGTGKTEAF
13 | TRBV6-4 | ASSREGHFQETQY
11 | TRBV6-5 | ASSYREQYGYT
14 | TRBV11-2 | ASSPRQGWNTGELF
11 | TRBV27 | ASSSGTGGIQY
12 | TRBV12-5 | ASGLLGQIDEQY
12 | TRBV13 | ASSYGTGKNEQF
16 | TRBV7-6 | ASSQVALADVSSYEQY
10 | TRBV18 | ASSPAPNEQF
15 | TRBV7-9 | ASSLGSSVGSNQPQH
14 | TRBV15 | ATSRVGTSAQETQY
14 | TRBV24-1 | ATSDSGSSSYNEQF
10 | TRBV6-2/TRBV6-3 | ASSQGYSEQY
14 | TRBV20-1 | SARDYKGGAEQPQH
15 | TRBV7-8 | ASNLKGQGRSLGGYT
13 | TRBV5-1 | ASSTDTPAREKLF
14 | TRBV29-1 | SVTGASGDSGETQY
13 | TRBV10-1 | ASSTDRDATDTQY
13 | TRBV10-3 | AISEHLQGYQGYT
9 | TRBV20-1 | SARGGGELF
15 | TRBV28 | ASSLTRTSGRPDTQY
10 | TRBV10-3 | AISESNTEAF
15 | TRBV5-1 | ASSRRPGMSSYNEQF
14 | TRBV2 | ASSERGVSGANVLT
15 | TRBV5-4 | ASSPNTGTSGGNEQF